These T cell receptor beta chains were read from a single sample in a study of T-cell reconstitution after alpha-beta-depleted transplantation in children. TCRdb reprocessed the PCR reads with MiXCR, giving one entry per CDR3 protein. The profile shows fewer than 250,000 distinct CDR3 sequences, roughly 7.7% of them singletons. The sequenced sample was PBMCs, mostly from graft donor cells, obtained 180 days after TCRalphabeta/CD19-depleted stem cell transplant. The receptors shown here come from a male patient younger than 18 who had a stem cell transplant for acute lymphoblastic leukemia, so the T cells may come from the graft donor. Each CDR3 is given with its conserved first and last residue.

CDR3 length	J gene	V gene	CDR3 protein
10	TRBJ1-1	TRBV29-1	CSALSVQAFF
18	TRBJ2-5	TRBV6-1	CASSPTPSLDDAFRTQYF
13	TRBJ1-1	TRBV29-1	CSVAPWYAGEAFF
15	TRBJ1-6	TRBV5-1	CASSSSQGGNSPLHF
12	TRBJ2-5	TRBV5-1	CASRQMMETQYF
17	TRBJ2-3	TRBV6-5	CASSYSKHGFSTDTQYF
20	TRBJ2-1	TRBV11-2	CASSSLGPPGLAGSYNAQFF
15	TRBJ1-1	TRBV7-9	CASSLGDVGGTEAFF
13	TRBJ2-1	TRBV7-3	CASSLGSTNEQFF
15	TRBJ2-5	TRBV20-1	CSARAFSDKEETQYF
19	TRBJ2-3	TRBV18	CASSPLRLAGGLGADTQYF
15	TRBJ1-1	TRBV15	CATSRIEGMNTEAFF
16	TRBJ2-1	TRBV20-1	CSAKRGGLAGYNEQFF
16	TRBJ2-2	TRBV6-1	CASIQLAGGSGGELFF
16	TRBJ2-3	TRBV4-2	CASSQGSGARTDTQYF
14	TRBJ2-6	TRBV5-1	CASFRGRGANVLTF
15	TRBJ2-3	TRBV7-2	CASSLERGGPDTQYF
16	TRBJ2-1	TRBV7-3	CASSPTGLAGSYEQFF
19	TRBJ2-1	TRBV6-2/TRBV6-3	CASSYWGRTRGESYNEQFF
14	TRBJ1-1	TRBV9	CASSPKGAYTEAFF
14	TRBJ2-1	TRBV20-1	CSAPREGWGNEQFF
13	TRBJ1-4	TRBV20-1	CSARGDSNEKLFF
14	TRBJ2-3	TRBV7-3	CASSFGQSWDTQYF
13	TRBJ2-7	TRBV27	CASGRGGSYEQYF
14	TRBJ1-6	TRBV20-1	CSAREDGPMTPLHF
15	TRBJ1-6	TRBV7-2	CASSLGQLYNSPLHF
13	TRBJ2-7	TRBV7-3	CASSAEARQAQYF
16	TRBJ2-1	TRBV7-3	CASSLIPSGRGNEQFF
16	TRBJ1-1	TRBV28	CASSSRRGRGNTEAFF
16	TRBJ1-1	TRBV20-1	CSAPRTGGIFKTEAFF